This passage covers 24 T cell receptor beta chains from one sample sequenced in a study of cytomegalovirus exposure and HLA in healthy donors. PCR amplification relied on 60 Vbeta primers (plus 13 Jbeta primers). Sequencing used immunoSEQ multiplex PCR; TCRdb keeps in-frame clones, though not all of them. The data hold about 150,000 clones, with around 78% observed a single time. Sequencing used PBMCs. The receptors were sampled from a man aged 40-49 years in good health and CMV-seronegative.

CDR3 nucleotide sequence: TGTGCCAGCAGCTCCCCTATGGGGGCCGGGCCCGAGCAGTACGTC. Its protein product is CASSSPMGAGPEQYV. This sequence joins TRBV7-8 and TRBJ2-7, with a possible D match to TRBD1 (6 bases). CDR1 is SGHVS and CDR2 is FQNEAQ in the germline V gene. This CDR3 has 15 residues. V was trimmed by 4 bases and J by 6 bases, leaving 19 bases between them.

The chain has TRBV25-1 and TRBJ2-3; 7 nucleotides agree with TRBD2. Trimming at V came to 3 bases and at J to 2 bases, leaving 8 bases not matched to a gene. Germline V lookup: CDR1 MGHDK, CDR2 SYGVNS. The CDR3 spans 16 residues. This CDR3 is CASSDRPSGNTDTQYF. CDR3 nucleotides: TGTGCCAGCAGTGATCGCCCTAGCGGAAACACAGATACGCAGTATTTT.

The chain combines TRBV5-1 with TRBJ1-3; D is uncertain. The germline CDR1 and CDR2 sequences are SGHRS and YFSETQ. Trimming shortened V by 2 bases and J by 0 bases, and 9 bases separated the two germline ends. The CDR3 sequence is 15 residues long. CDR3 coding DNA: TGCGCCAGCAGCTTCGACGGGAGCTCTGGAAACACCATATATTTT. It encodes CASSFDGSSGNTIYF.

J is TRBJ2-3 and V is TRBV19; 8 positions agree with TRBD1. The CDR3 extends over 17 amino acids. V trimming: 0 bases; J trimming: 2 bases; junction bases outside the gene matches: 7. Per germline, CDR1 LNHDA and CDR2 SQIVND (reference sequence). Here the CDR3 reads CASSIDGQGRNTDTQYF. CDR3 DNA sequence: TGTGCCAGTAGTATAGACGGACAGGGTCGAAACACAGATACGCAGTATTTT.

V usage is TRBV11-2 and J usage is TRBJ2-1; 12 bases agree with TRBD2. From germline, CDR1 is SGHAT and CDR2 FQNNGV. The CDR3 runs to 18 residues. Trimming took 0 bases from V and 8 from J; bases not matched to a gene: 11. Here the CDR3 DNA reads TGTGCCAGCAGCTTAGAAGTTTTGGCTAGCGGGAGGGGAGATGAGCAGTTCTTC. Amino acids: CASSLEVLASGRGDEQFF.

The chain links TRBV4-1 to TRBJ2-1; 8 positions agree with TRBD1. The CDR3 has 17 amino acids. CDR1 MGHRA and CDR2 YSYEKL come from the germline V gene. With V trimmed by 2 bases and J by 2 bases, 8 bases remained unmatched. The DNA of the CDR3 is TGCGCCAGCAGCCAAACAGTTGGACAGGGTCCCTACAATGAGCAGTTCTTC. Encoded protein: CASSQTVGQGPYNEQFF.

This clone came up a few times. The chain links TRBV12-5 to TRBJ1-2; possible D gene TRBD1, 6 bases. There are 14 residues in the CDR3. Trimming cost V 1 base and J 3 bases, with 9 bases left between them. CDR1 LGHNT and CDR2 FRNRAP come from the germline V gene. In DNA form, the CDR3 reads TGTGCTAGTGGTTTGGGGACAGCCGACTATGGCTACACCTTC. It translates to CASGLGTADYGYTF.

This clone showed up just once. The chain has TRBV11-2 and TRBJ2-3; the match to TRBD2 covers 11 bases. The CDR3 covers 18 residues. After removal of 2 bases from V and 1 base from J, the junction contained 8 bases not matched to a gene. From germline, CDR1 is SGHAT and CDR2 FQNNGV. CDR3 coding DNA: TGTGCCAGCAGCTTACGTAGCGGGAGGGCTTCAGGCACAGATACGCAGTATTTT. The encoded protein is CASSLRSGRASGTDTQYF. The full variable domain, rest sourced from reference TRBV11-2 and TRBJ2-3, is EAGVAQSPRYKIIEKRQSVAFWCNPISGHATLYWYQQILGQGPKLLIQFQNNGVVDDSQLPKDRFSAERLKGVDSTLKIQPAKLEDSAVYLCASSLRSGRASGTDTQYFGPGTRLTVL.

The chain links TRBV13 to TRBJ2-5, with 8 bases matching TRBD1. Germline CDR1 is PRHDT and CDR2 is FYEKMQ (reference sequence). V lost 5 bases, J lost 2 bases, and 10 bases stayed unmatched. The CDR3 has 16 amino acids. The DNA of the CDR3 is TGTGCCAGCAGCCTCCGGGACAGGAGCCCACAAGAGACCCAGTACTTC. Protein product: CASSLRDRSPQETQYF.

The chain carries TRBV7-3 and TRBJ2-2; TRBD1 matches at 9 bases. The CDR3 loop spans 17 amino acids. Looked up from germline, CDR1 is SGHTA and CDR2 is FQGTGA. Germline trimming cut 1 base from V and 6 bases from J; bases unmatched to any gene: 9. Written as DNA, the CDR3 is TGTGCCAGCAGCTTAAGAGGCGGGACAGGGACGGCCGGGGAGCTGTTTTTT. Protein sequence: CASSLRGGTGTAGELFF. The full variable domain, its missing parts supplied by reference TRBV7-3 and TRBJ2-2, is GAGVSQTPSNKVTEKGKYVELRCDPISGHTALYWYRQSLGQGPEFLIYFQGTGAADDSGLPNDRFFAVRPEGSVSTLKIQRTERGDSAVYLCASSLRGGTGTAGELFFGEGSRLTVL.

CDR3 amino acids: CAISEVGDYGYTF. DNA for the CDR3: TGTGCCATCAGTGAAGTAGGGGACTATGGCTACACCTTC. The gene calls are TRBV10-3 and TRBJ1-2; D perhaps matches TRBD1 (5 bases). V was pared by 3 bases and J by 3 bases, with 8 bases between. Per the germline V gene, CDR1 is ENHRY and CDR2 is SYGVKD. The CDR3 extends over 13 amino acids.

This clone was picked up a small number of times. The chain carries TRBV2 and TRBJ2-7; TRBD2 matches at 7 bases. CDR3 length: 12 amino acids. Germline V lookup: CDR1 SNHLY, CDR2 FYNNEI. V trimming: 8 bases; J trimming: 0 bases; junction bases outside the gene matches: 1. CDR3 in DNA: TGTGCCAGCCTAGCGGACTCCTACGAGCAGTACTTC. It encodes CASLADSYEQYF.

This clone was seen a single time. The chain combines TRBV6-1 with TRBJ1-1, with TRBD1 identical over 10 bases. The CDR3 loop spans 15 amino acids. Trimming cost V 5 bases and J 4 bases; bases outside gene matches: 7. Germline CDR1 MNHNS, CDR2 SASEGT. Here the CDR3 DNA reads TGTGCCAGCAGTTCGACCGGGACAGGGGTCACTGAAGCTTTCTTT. It is translated as CASSSTGTGVTEAFF.

The V gene is TRBV29-1, the J gene TRBJ2-1; TRBD2 matches at 13 bases. With V trimmed by 4 bases and J by 2 bases, 5 bases remained unmatched. CDR3 length: 16 residues. CDR1 is SQVTM and CDR2 is ANQGSEA in the germline V gene. The DNA of the CDR3 is TGCAGCGTTGTGACTAGCGGGAGGTTGGCCTACAATGAGCAGTTCTTC. Translating gives CSVVTSGRLAYNEQFF.

The chain employs TRBV12-5 and TRBJ1-1; weak D call: TRBD1 (6 bases). V was pared by 6 bases and J by 6 bases, with 11 bases between. The CDR3 runs 12 residues. Germline V gives CDR1 LGHNT, CDR2 FRNRAP. In DNA, the CDR3 is TGTGCTAGTGGAACAACAGGGTCTGAAGCTTTCTTT. It yields the protein CASGTTGSEAFF.

The chain links TRBV2 to TRBJ2-2; 8 bases align to TRBD1. The germline V gene encodes CDR1 SNHLY and CDR2 FYNNEI. V was pared by 11 bases and J by 6 bases, with 11 bases of the junction left unmatched. The CDR3 loop spans 14 amino acids. The CDR3 here is CASGGQGVPGELFF. As DNA, the CDR3 is TGTGCCTCTGGCGGACAGGGAGTGCCCGGGGAGCTGTTTTTT.

This rearrangement joins TRBV5-4 to TRBJ2-1, with D perhaps matching TRBD2 (6 bases). V gave up 2 bases and J gave up 0 bases, with 9 bases separating them. This CDR3 spans 15 amino acids. Per the germline V gene, CDR1 is SGHNT and CDR2 is YYREEE (reference sequence). The CDR3: CASSLAGASYNEQFF. For the CDR3, the DNA is TGTGCCAGCAGCTTAGCGGGCGCCTCCTACAATGAGCAGTTCTTC.

This clone was seen a handful of times. The chain couples TRBV2 to TRBJ1-1, with D unclear. Trimming pared 4 bases from V and 0 bases from J, leaving 9 bases between. The CDR3 loop spans 14 amino acids. The germline gives CDR1 SNHLY, CDR2 FYNNEI. The CDR3: CASSVREVNTEAFF. The CDR3 DNA sequence: TGTGCCAGCAGTGTTCGGGAAGTGAACACTGAAGCTTTCTTT.

CDR3 DNA: TGTGCCAGCATCGCAATGGGCCGAGAGACCCAGTACTTC. Its translation is CASIAMGRETQYF. The gene calls are TRBV28 and TRBJ2-5; D ambiguous. The V end lost 7 bases, the J end lost 4 bases, and 13 bases lay between the germline ends. The CDR3 consists of 13 residues. CDR1 and CDR2 (germline): MDHEN, SYDVKM.

The chain uses TRBV2 and TRBJ1-3; the D is unclear. V was trimmed by 3 bases and J by 0 bases, leaving 12 bases between them. Germline lookup yields CDR1 SNHLY and CDR2 FYNNEI. This CDR3 spans 16 amino acids. CDR3 DNA sequence: TGTGCCAGCAGTGATTCGGGAGGGTTCTCTGGAAACACCATATATTTT. Protein: CASSDSGGFSGNTIYF.

In the case of this clone: Other DNA sequences in the sample encode the same CDR3. This sequence joins TRBV7-9 and TRBJ2-5; TRBD2 might be the D (5 bases). V was cut by 2 bases and J by 4 bases, with 8 bases left in between. The CDR3 has 13 residues. The germline gives CDR1 SEHNR, CDR2 FQNEAQ (reference sequence). CDR3 sequence (DNA): TGTGCCAGCAGCTTACTGGGAGCAGAGACCCAGTACTTC. This gives the protein CASSLLGAETQYF.

This clone was observed a handful of times. V usage is TRBV27 and J usage is TRBJ2-1; TRBD2 matches 7 bases. The CDR3 sequence is 13 residues long. The V and J ends lost 5 bases and 8 bases, in that order; junction bases with no gene match: 6. In germline, CDR1 is MNHEY, CDR2 SMNVEV (reference sequence). CDR3 loop: CASSTMAGDEQFF. DNA of the CDR3: TGTGCCAGCAGTACCATGGCGGGGGATGAGCAGTTCTTC.

This chain links TRBV5-1 with TRBJ2-5, with D uncertain. Near its end, the DNA agrees better with TRBJ2-7, so the J call may be wrong. Per the germline V gene, CDR1 is SGHRS and CDR2 is YFSETQ. This CDR3 region has 13 residues. CDR3 amino acids: CASSLEANYEQYF. CDR3 DNA: TGCGCCAGCAGCTTGGAAGCTAACTACGAGCAGTACTTC.

This clone came up a few times. J is TRBJ2-2 and V is TRBV7-8; 14 bases align to TRBD2. With V trimmed by 0 bases and J by 5 bases, 5 bases remained unmatched. This CDR3 contains 18 residues. CDR1 and CDR2 (germline): SGHVS, FQNEAQ. The CDR3 protein is CASSLARRLAGGTGELFF. CDR3 coding DNA: TGTGCCAGCAGCTTAGCGCGGAGACTAGCGGGAGGGACCGGGGAGCTGTTTTTT.